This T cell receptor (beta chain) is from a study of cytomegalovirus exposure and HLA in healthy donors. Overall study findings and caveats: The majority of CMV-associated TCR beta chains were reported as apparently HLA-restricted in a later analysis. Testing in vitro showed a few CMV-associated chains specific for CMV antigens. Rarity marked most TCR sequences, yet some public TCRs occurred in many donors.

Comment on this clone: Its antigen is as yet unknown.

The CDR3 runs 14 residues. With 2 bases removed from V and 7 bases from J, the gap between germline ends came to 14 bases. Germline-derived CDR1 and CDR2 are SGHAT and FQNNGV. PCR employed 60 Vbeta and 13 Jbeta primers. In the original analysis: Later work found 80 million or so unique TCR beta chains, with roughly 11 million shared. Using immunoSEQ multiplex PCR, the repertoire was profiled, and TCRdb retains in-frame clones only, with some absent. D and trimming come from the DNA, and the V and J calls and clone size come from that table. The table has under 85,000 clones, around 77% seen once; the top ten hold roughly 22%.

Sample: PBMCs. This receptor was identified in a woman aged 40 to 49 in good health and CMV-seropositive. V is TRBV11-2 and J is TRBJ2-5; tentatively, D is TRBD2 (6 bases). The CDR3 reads CASSLKWRDGTQYF. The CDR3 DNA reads TGTGCCAGCAGCTTAAAGTGGCGGGATGGGACCCAGTACTTC.